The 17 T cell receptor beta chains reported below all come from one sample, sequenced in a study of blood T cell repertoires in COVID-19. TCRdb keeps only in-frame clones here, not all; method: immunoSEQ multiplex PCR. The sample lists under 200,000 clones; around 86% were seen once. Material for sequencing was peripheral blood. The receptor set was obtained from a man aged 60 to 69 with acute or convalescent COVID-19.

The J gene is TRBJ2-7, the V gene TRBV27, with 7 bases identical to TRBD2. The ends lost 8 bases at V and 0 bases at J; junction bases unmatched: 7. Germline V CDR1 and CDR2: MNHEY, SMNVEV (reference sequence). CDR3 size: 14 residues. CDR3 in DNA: TGTGCCAGCCGGCGGGCTAGCGGCTCCTACGAGCAGTACTTC. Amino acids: CASRRASGSYEQYF.

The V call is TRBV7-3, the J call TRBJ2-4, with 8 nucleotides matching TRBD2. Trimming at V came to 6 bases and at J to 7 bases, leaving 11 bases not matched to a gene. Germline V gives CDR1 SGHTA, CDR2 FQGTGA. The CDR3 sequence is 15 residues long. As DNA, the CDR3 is TGTGCCAGCAGTCCAACCCCGGGAGGGGGTAACATTCAGTACTTC. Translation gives CASSPTPGGGNIQYF.

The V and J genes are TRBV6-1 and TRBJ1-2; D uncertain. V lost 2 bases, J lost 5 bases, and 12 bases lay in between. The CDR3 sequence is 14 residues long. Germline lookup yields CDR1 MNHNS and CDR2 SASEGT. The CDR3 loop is CASSEQSAGYGYTF. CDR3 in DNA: TGTGCCAGCAGTGAACAATCTGCGGGGTATGGCTACACCTTC.

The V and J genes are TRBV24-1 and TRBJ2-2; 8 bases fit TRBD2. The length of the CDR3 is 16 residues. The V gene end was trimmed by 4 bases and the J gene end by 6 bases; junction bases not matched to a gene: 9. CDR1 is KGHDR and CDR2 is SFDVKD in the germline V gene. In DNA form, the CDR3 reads TGTGCCACCAGTGACCAACGGGAGGGCCGGGCCGGGGAGCTGTTTTTT. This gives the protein CATSDQREGRAGELFF.

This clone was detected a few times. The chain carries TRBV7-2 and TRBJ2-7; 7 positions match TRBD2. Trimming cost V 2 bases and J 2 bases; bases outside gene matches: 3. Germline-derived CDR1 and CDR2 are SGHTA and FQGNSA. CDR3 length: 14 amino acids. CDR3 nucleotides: TGTGCCAGCAGCTTACGGGGAGGGACCTACGAGCAGTACTTC. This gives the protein CASSLRGGTYEQYF.

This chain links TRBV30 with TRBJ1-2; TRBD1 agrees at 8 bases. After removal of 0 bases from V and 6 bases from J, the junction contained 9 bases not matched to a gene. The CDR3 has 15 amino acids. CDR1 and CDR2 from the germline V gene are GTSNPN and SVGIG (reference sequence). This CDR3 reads CAWSVGRRTGNGYTF. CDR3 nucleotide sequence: TGTGCCTGGAGTGTAGGGAGGCGGACAGGGAATGGCTACACCTTC.

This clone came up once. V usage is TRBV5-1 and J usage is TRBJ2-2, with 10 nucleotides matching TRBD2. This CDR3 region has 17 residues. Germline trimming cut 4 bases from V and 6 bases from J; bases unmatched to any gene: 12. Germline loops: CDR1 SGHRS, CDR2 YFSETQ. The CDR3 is CASSLSGTSDLSGELFF. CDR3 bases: TGCGCCAGCAGCCTCTCCGGGACTAGCGATCTATCCGGGGAGCTGTTTTTT.

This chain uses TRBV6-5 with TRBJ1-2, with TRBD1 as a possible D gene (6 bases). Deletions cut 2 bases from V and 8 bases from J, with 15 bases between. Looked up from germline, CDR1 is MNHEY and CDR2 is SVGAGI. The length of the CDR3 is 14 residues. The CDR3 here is CASSYSRGARGYTF. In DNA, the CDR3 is TGTGCCAGCAGTTACAGCAGGGGCGCTCGGGGCTACACCTTC.

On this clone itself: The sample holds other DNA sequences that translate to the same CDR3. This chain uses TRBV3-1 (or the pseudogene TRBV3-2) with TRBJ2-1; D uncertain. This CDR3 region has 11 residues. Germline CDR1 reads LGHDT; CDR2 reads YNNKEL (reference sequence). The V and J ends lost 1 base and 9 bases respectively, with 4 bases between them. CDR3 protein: CASSQAGEQFF. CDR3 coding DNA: TGTGCCAGCAGCCAAGCCGGTGAGCAGTTCTTC.

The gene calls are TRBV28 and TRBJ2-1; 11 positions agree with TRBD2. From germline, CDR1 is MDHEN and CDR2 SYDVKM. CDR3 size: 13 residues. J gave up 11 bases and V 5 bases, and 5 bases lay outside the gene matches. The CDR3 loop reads CASSRLAGGQQFF. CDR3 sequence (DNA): TGTGCCAGCAGTAGGCTAGCGGGAGGCCAGCAGTTCTTC.

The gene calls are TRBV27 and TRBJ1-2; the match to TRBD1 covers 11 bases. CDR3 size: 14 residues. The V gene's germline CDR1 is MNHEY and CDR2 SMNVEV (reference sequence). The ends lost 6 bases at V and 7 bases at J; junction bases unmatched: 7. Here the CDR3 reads CASRRTGGVGGYTF. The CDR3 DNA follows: TGTGCCAGCAGGAGGACAGGGGGCGTTGGTGGCTACACCTTC.

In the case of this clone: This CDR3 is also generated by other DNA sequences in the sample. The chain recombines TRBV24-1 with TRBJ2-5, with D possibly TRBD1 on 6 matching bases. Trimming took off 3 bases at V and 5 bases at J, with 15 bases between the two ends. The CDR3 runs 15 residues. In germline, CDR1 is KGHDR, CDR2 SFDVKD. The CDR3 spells CATSDSRGRGETQYF. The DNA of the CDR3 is TGTGCCACCAGTGATAGCAGGGGACGGGGCGAGACCCAGTACTTC.

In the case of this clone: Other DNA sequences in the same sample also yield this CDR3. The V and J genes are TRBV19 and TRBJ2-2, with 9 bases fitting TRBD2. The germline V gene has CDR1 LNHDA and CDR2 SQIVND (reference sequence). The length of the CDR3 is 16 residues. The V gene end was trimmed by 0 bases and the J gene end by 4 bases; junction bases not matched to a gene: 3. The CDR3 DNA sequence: TGTGCCAGTAGTATAGAGGGCGGGAGGGCCACCGGGGAGCTGTTTTTT. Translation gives CASSIEGGRATGELFF.

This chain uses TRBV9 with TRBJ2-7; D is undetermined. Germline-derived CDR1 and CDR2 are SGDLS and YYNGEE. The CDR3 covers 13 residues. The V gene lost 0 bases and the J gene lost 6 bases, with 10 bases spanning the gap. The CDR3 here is CASSVDSFSEQYF. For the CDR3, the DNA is TGTGCCAGCAGCGTAGATTCGTTCTCCGAGCAGTACTTC.

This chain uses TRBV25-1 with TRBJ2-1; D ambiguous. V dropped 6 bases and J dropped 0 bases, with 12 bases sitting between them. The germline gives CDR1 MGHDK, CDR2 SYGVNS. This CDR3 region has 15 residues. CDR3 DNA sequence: TGTGCCAGCAGCCCCGGTGGGCGCTCCTACAATGAGCAGTTCTTC. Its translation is CASSPGGRSYNEQFF.

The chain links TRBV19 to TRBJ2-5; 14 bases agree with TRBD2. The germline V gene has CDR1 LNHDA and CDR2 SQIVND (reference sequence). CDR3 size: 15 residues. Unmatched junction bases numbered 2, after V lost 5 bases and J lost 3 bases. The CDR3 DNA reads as TGTGCCAGTAGTGAGGGACTAGCGGGAGAAGAGACCCAGTACTTC. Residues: CASSEGLAGEETQYF. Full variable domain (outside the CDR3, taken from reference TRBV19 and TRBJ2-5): DGGITQSPKYLFRKEGQNVTLSCEQNLNHDAMYWYRQDPGQGLRLIYYSQIVNDFQKGDIAEGYSVSREKKESFPLTVTSAQKNPTAFYLCASSEGLAGEETQYFGPGTRLLVL.

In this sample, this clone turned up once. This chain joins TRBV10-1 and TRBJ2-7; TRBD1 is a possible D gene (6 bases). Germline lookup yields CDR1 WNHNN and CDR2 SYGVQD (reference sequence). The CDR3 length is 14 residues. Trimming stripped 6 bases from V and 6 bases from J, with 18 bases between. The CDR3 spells CASSTGTTRAEQYF. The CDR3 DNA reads TGCGCCAGCAGCACCGGGACAACGCGGGCCGAGCAGTACTTC.